Sequencing of this T cell receptor (beta chain) was carried out in a study of blood T cell repertoires in COVID-19. Sequenced by immunoSEQ multiplex PCR; TCRdb stores in-frame clones only, minus some. The sample holds over 150,000 clones, 85% seen once. CDR1 is SGHTA, CDR2 FQGNSA, per germline. Trimming removed 1 base from V and 6 bases from J, with 16 bases in between. The CDR3 spans 15 residues. The source of this sequence is a man aged 35 to 55 with acute or convalescent COVID-19. The rearrangement uses TRBV7-2 and TRBJ2-7; D is perhaps TRBD1 (5 bases). Input material: peripheral blood. CDR3 coding DNA: TGTGCCAGCAGCTTAGTGTCCAGGGAAGGCCGCGAGCAGTACTTC. Translated: CASSLVSREGREQYF.